This T cell receptor beta chain was captured in a study of blood T cell repertoires in COVID-19. Overall study context: Samples came from the United States, Italy and Spain, spanning acute and convalescent COVID-19. Sources were T cells, B-cell-depleted T cells, or PBMCs; the material itself was cDNA or gDNA.

By share, this clone ranks as medium-sized. Under the authors' procedure: Scientists estimated how many nucleated cells there were by amplifying reference gene primers. Here immunoSEQ multiplex PCR was the method, and the copy in TCRdb shows in-frame clones only, minus some. V and J calls and clone size follow that table, whereas D and trimming were derived from the DNA. The sample shows 100,000 to 150,000 clones, about 79% of them seen only once. Per the germline V gene, CDR1 is LGHDT and CDR2 is YNNKEL (reference sequence). The CDR3 has 13 amino acids. Trimming shortened V by 3 bases and J by 3 bases, and 9 bases separated the two germline ends.

This chain connects TRBV3-1 (or the pseudogene TRBV3-2) to TRBJ2-7, with no clear D. Sequencing was carried out using peripheral blood. The sequence derives from a man between 65 and 85 years old with acute or convalescent COVID-19. CDR3 nucleotide sequence: TGTGCCAGCAGCCATCGGGTCAACTACGAGCAGTACTTC. Protein: CASSHRVNYEQYF.